This T cell receptor (beta chain) was found in a study of blood T cells in healthy people across ages. A sample-barcoded 5' primer and a J-beta primer mix were used in a second PCR of roughly 6 to 11 cycles. TCRdb used MiXCR to reprocess the 5' RACE reads, holding one entry per CDR3 protein. The table records approximately 1,100,000 distinct CDR3 sequences, 45% of them present only once. Every sample yielded at least 6.5 million isolated PBMCs. Looked up from germline, CDR1 is ENHRY and CDR2 is SYGVKD. V shed 8 bases and J shed 6 bases, with 11 bases lying between them. This CDR3 is 12 amino acids long. Study observations and caveats: Strongly correlated with naive T cell percentage was TCR beta diversity. Unsorted PBMC input precluded a conclusive naive versus antigen-experienced comparison.

On this clonotype itself: The antigen is not known.

The chain recombines TRBV10-3 with TRBJ1-5; tentatively, D is TRBD1 (5 bases). This clonotype was sampled from an older woman in good health. The sample taken for sequencing was blood. The CDR3 coding sequence is TGTGCCATCGGGACGGACGGTCAGCCCCAGCATTTT. Its translation: CAIGTDGQPQHF.